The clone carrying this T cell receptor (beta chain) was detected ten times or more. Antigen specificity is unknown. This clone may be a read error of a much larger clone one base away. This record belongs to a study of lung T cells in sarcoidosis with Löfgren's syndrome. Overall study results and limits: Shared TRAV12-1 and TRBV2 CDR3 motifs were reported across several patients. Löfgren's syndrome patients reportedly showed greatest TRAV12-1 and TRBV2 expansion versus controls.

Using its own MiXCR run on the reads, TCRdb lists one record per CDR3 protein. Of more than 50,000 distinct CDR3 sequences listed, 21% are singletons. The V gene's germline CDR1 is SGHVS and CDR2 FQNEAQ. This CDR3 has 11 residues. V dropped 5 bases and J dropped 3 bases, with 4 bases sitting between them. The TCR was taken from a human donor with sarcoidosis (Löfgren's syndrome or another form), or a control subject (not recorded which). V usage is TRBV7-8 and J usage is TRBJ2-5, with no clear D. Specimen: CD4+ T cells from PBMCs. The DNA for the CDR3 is TGTGCCAGCAGCCCCAAAGAGACCCAGTACTTC. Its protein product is CASSPKETQYF.